The entry below describes one TCR beta chain. Its antigen is currently unknown. The length of the CDR3 is 14 residues. CDR1 and CDR2 from the germline V gene are SGHRS and YFSETQ. V shed 6 bases and J shed 0 bases, with 10 bases lying between them. TCRdb keeps only in-frame clones here, not all; method: immunoSEQ multiplex PCR. Of 380,000 or so clones in the sample, about 80% were seen once. The sample originates from a study of Ad26.COV2.S vaccination and SARS-CoV-2 variants. Study-level results: Recipients of either vaccine or placebo displayed similar breadth of non-spike TCRs. Responses of spike-specific T cells (both CD8+ and CD4+) reportedly showed substantial breadth after vaccination.

As for treatment: 15 to 20 received Ad26.COV2.S at low or high dose, single or two shots; 5 received placebo; per-sample allocation not given. Samples were taken on day 63 after the first vaccine or placebo injection. Recruitment in Boston yielded a donor of adult age, 18-55 years. Ad26 vector vaccine expressed Wuhan-strain SARS-CoV-2 spike. The sample consisted of peripheral blood, taken in a trial of Ad26.COV2.S vaccine versus placebo. This clonotype was obtained from a person aged 18-65 years who received the Ad26.COV2.S COVID-19 vaccine or a placebo. This chain joins TRBV5-1 and TRBJ1-3; TRBD1 is a possible D gene (6 bases). CDR3 sequence: CASTDRSSGNTIYF. The CDR3 DNA follows: TGCGCCAGCACAGACAGGAGCTCTGGAAACACCATATATTTT.